Each of the 25 T cell receptor beta chains below was sequenced from the same sample in a study of blood T cell repertoires in COVID-19. Data came from immunoSEQ multiplex PCR; TCRdb stores just in-frame clones and leaves some out. The sample has about 200,000 clones, 80% to 85% seen once. Sequenced: PBMCs or T cells enriched from blood (not recorded which). These receptors originate from a woman under 40 who had been exposed to COVID-19.

The gene calls are TRBV18 and TRBJ2-7; 16 bases match TRBD2. Trimming removed 4 bases from V and 5 bases from J; junction bases left unmatched: 11. Germline V gene data show CDR1 as KGHSH and CDR2 as LQKENI. The CDR3 length is 18 residues. The CDR3 loop reads CASSRESGLAGGPNEQYF. In DNA form, the CDR3 reads TGTGCCAGCTCACGAGAATCGGGACTAGCGGGGGGGCCGAACGAGCAGTACTTC.

The V and J genes are TRBV3-1 (or the pseudogene TRBV3-2) and TRBJ1-1, with 7 bases matching TRBD1. With 0 bases clipped from V and 4 bases from J, the junction kept 2 bases outside the gene matches. Germline CDR1 and CDR2: LGHDT and YNNKEL (reference sequence). CDR3 size: 14 residues. DNA for the CDR3: TGTGCCAGCAGCCAAGATGACAGGGCCACTGAAGCTTTCTTT. Translation gives CASSQDDRATEAFF.

The V gene is TRBV19, the J gene TRBJ1-3; D may be TRBD1 (6 bases). This CDR3 has 15 amino acids. Trimming stripped 5 bases from V and 3 bases from J, with 14 bases between. CDR1 is LNHDA, CDR2 SQIVND, per germline (reference sequence). CDR3 bases: TGTGCCAGTAGTGCACAGGGTATGGGTGGAAACACCATATATTTT. Protein: CASSAQGMGGNTIYF.

V and J are TRBV21-1 and TRBJ1-5; the D call in the table, TRBD1, was not verified against the DNA. TRBV21-1 is reported as a pseudogene. The CDR3 spans 17 residues. This chain's CDR3 is CASSKEGADASNQPQHF. Here the CDR3 DNA reads TGTGCCAGCAGCAAAGAAGGGGCGGACGCTAGCAATCAGCCCCAGCATTTT.

The rearrangement uses TRBV2 and TRBJ2-6; D remains ambiguous. Germline CDR1 and CDR2: SNHLY and FYNNEI. The V and J ends lost 2 bases and 0 bases respectively, with 11 bases between them. The CDR3 covers 17 residues. CDR3 residues: CASSERRVVSGANVLTF. DNA of the CDR3: TGTGCCAGCAGTGAAAGGAGAGTGGTCTCTGGGGCCAACGTCCTGACTTTC.

The CDR3 loop is CASSWGVRVDTGELFF. The CDR3 region has the DNA TGTGCCAGCAGCTGGGGGGTGAGGGTAGACACCGGGGAGCTGTTTTTT. The chain carries TRBV5-6 and TRBJ2-2; tentative D call: TRBD2 (6 bases). V gave up 3 bases and J gave up 3 bases, with 15 bases separating them. Germline CDR1 reads SGHDT; CDR2 reads YYEEEE. The CDR3 runs to 16 residues.

For this clone: The same CDR3 also results from other DNA sequences found in this sample. The chain recombines TRBV7-2 with TRBJ1-1; 8 bases align to TRBD1. Trimming removed 1 base from V and 4 bases from J; junction bases left unmatched: 5. Germline V gives CDR1 SGHTA, CDR2 FQGNSA. The CDR3 contains 15 residues. The CDR3 protein is CASSLVGQGGTEAFF. Written as DNA, the CDR3 is TGTGCCAGCAGCTTAGTCGGACAGGGTGGCACTGAAGCTTTCTTT.

The genes are TRBV5-8 and TRBJ2-1, with unresolved D. CDR1 and CDR2 (germline): SGHTS, YDEGEE. V lost 1 base to trimming and J lost 7 bases, with 18 bases between them. This CDR3 has 16 amino acids. The CDR3 spells CASSLRLGWPGNEQFF. CDR3 coding DNA: TGTGCCAGCAGCTTGCGTCTCGGGTGGCCCGGAAATGAGCAGTTCTTC.

The rearrangement links TRBV2 to TRBJ1-5; D perhaps matches TRBD1 (5 bases). V dropped 3 bases and J dropped 0 bases, with 15 bases sitting between them. The germline V gene encodes CDR1 SNHLY and CDR2 FYNNEI. The CDR3 spans 17 residues. The CDR3 nucleotides are TGTGCCAGCAGTGATGACGGGGGGGATTATAGCAATCAGCCCCAGCATTTT. As protein: CASSDDGGDYSNQPQHF.

This clone was observed a handful of times. The chain links TRBV19 to TRBJ1-2; possibly TRBD1 for D (5 bases). The V end was cut by 4 bases, the J end by 3 bases, with 12 bases between. Germline V CDR1 and CDR2: LNHDA, SQIVND (reference sequence). This CDR3 comprises 14 residues. CDR3 amino acids: CASSTSGGYYGYTF. The CDR3 DNA follows: TGTGCCAGTAGTACCTCGGGGGGGTACTATGGCTACACCTTC.

Regarding this clone: The junction departs from the called germline gene at one end, perhaps through a read error. Other DNA sequences from this sample encode an identical CDR3 as well. The rearrangement joins TRBV3-1 (or the pseudogene TRBV3-2) to TRBJ2-7; 7 bases line up with TRBD1. Germline CDR1 and CDR2: LGHDT and YNNKEL (reference sequence). The CDR3 covers 16 residues. The CDR3, as DNA: TGTGCCAGCAGCGGCGGCCTTACAGGGGTCTTTTGGGAGCAATACTTC. The encoded protein is CASSGGLTGVFWEQYF.

This sequence joins TRBV2 and TRBJ2-2; TRBD2 matches at 7 bases. This CDR3 has 15 amino acids. CDR1 is SNHLY, CDR2 FYNNEI, per germline. Germline trimming cut 7 bases from V and 0 bases from J; bases unmatched to any gene: 5. CDR3 loop: CASTERGPNTGELFF. As DNA, the CDR3 is TGTGCCAGCACGGAGCGGGGCCCGAACACCGGGGAGCTGTTTTTT.

In this sample, this clone turned up once. The CDR3 protein is CASSQDGGGDFGGNYEQYF. CDR3 in DNA: TGTGCCAGCAGCCAAGACGGTGGGGGGGATTTTGGCGGAAACTACGAGCAGTACTTC. The chain is built from TRBV3-1 (or the pseudogene TRBV3-2) and TRBJ2-7; TRBD2 matches at 7 bases. Germline loops: CDR1 LGHDT, CDR2 YNNKEL (reference sequence). The CDR3 loop spans 19 amino acids. Germline trimming cut 0 bases from V and 3 bases from J; bases unmatched to any gene: 17.

The chain combines TRBV10-1 with TRBJ1-1; D is uncertain. There are 12 residues in the CDR3. Deletions cut 3 bases from V and 4 bases from J, with 6 bases between. The germline gives CDR1 WNHNN, CDR2 SYGVQD (reference sequence). The CDR3 coding sequence is TGCGCCAGCAGTGACTTTCGCACTGAAGCTTTCTTT. This gives the protein CASSDFRTEAFF.

The chain links TRBV19 to TRBJ1-5; 7 nucleotides align to TRBD1. This CDR3 spans 12 amino acids. In germline, CDR1 is LNHDA, CDR2 SQIVND (reference sequence). V was clipped by 10 bases and J by 3 bases; unmatched bases: 3. The CDR3 here is CATGGFNQPQHF. CDR3 sequence (DNA): TGTGCCACAGGGGGGTTCAATCAGCCCCAGCATTTT.

V gene TRBV5-1 combines with J gene TRBJ2-3, with 9 bases identical to TRBD1. Per the germline V gene, CDR1 is SGHRS and CDR2 is YFSETQ. The V and J ends lost 4 bases and 6 bases, in that order; junction bases with no gene match: 9. This CDR3 is 15 amino acids long. CDR3 sequence: CASSLGQGEFDTQYF. CDR3 coding DNA: TGCGCCAGCAGCCTGGGACAGGGCGAATTTGATACGCAGTATTTT.

This chain links TRBV19 with TRBJ1-1; 10 nucleotides match TRBD1. Trimming at V came to 3 bases and at J to 5 bases, leaving 6 bases not matched to a gene. The germline gives CDR1 LNHDA, CDR2 SQIVND (reference sequence). The CDR3 loop spans 15 amino acids. The chain's CDR3 is CASSIGGQGITEAFF. CDR3 nucleotides: TGTGCCAGTAGTATCGGGGGACAGGGGATAACTGAAGCTTTCTTT.

The chain joins TRBV5-4 to TRBJ2-7; 9 bases agree with TRBD2. Trimming at V came to 1 base and at J to 6 bases, leaving 11 bases not matched to a gene. CDR3 length: 16 residues. Germline CDR1 reads SGHNT; CDR2 reads YYREEE (reference sequence). CDR3 in amino acids: CASSLNSLAGHVEQYF. In DNA, the CDR3 is TGTGCCAGCAGCTTGAACTCTCTAGCGGGGCATGTCGAGCAGTACTTC. Drawing the rest from reference TRBV5-4 and TRBJ2-7, the complete variable domain is ETGVTQSPTHLIKTRGQQVTLRCSSQSGHNTVSWYQQALGQGPQFIFQYYREEENGRGNFPPRFSGLQFPNYSSELNVNALELDDSALYLCASSLNSLAGHVEQYFGPGTRLTVT.

The chain is built from TRBV5-4 and TRBJ1-4, with D possibly being TRBD1 (6 bases). CDR3 size: 15 residues. V lost 3 bases and J lost 3, with 12 bases in between. The V gene's germline CDR1 is SGHNT and CDR2 YYREEE (reference sequence). This CDR3 reads CASSSGTRSNEKLFF. CDR3 DNA sequence: TGTGCCAGCAGCTCTGGGACAAGGTCTAATGAAAAACTGTTTTTT.

The chain recombines TRBV10-1 with TRBJ2-3; D perhaps matches TRBD1 (6 bases). This CDR3 comprises 15 residues. CDR1 and CDR2 from the germline V gene are WNHNN and SYGVQD (reference sequence). The V end lost 4 bases, the J end lost 0 bases, and 11 bases lay between the germline ends. CDR3 nucleotide sequence: TGCGCCAGCAGTGGGGGGCCGTCTAGCACAGATACGCAGTATTTT. Translation: CASSGGPSSTDTQYF.

This chain joins TRBV7-2 and TRBJ1-5; D might be TRBD1 (6 bases). The CDR3 has 18 amino acids. Trimming stripped 2 bases from V and 6 bases from J, with 23 bases between. The germline V gene has CDR1 SGHTA and CDR2 FQGNSA. This CDR3 reads CASSLLFQRGGQGQPQHF. The CDR3 nucleotides read TGTGCCAGCAGCTTACTGTTTCAGAGGGGGGGGCAGGGTCAGCCCCAGCATTTT.

This clone is a singleton in its sample. V is TRBV24-1 and J is TRBJ2-1, with 10 bases matching TRBD1. Germline values: CDR1 KGHDR, CDR2 SFDVKD. V was clipped by 5 bases and J by 5 bases; unmatched bases: 5. This CDR3 has 15 amino acids. The CDR3 loop reads CATSATGTGDNEQFF. The CDR3 bases are TGTGCCACCAGTGCAACCGGGACAGGGGACAATGAGCAGTTCTTC.

This clone appeared once. The gene calls are TRBV2 and TRBJ1-1; D is possibly TRBD1 (6 bases). This CDR3 is 14 amino acids long. Per germline, CDR1 SNHLY and CDR2 FYNNEI. Deletions cut 6 bases from V and 3 bases from J, with 14 bases between. CDR3 region: CASSTQAGDTEAFF. In nucleotides, the CDR3 is TGTGCCAGCAGCACACAAGCAGGGGACACTGAAGCTTTCTTT.

The J gene is TRBJ1-4, the V gene TRBV27; 11 nucleotides agree with TRBD1. The length of the CDR3 is 17 residues. Trimming cost V 5 bases and J 0 bases; bases outside gene matches: 5. Per germline, CDR1 MNHEY and CDR2 SMNVEV (reference sequence). The CDR3 coding sequence is TGTGCCAGCAGTGTGGAGGGACAGGGGGCAACTAATGAAAAACTGTTTTTT. This translates into CASSVEGQGATNEKLFF.

DNA for the CDR3: TGCGCCAGCAGCCAAGACTTAGGGGACAGGGGGGTCGAGCAGTACTTC. Translating it yields CASSQDLGDRGVEQYF. The J gene is TRBJ2-7, the V gene TRBV4-1; 11 bases align to TRBD1. V was pared by 0 bases and J by 6 bases, with 7 bases of the junction left unmatched. CDR1 and CDR2 (germline): MGHRA, YSYEKL. The CDR3 is 16 residues long.